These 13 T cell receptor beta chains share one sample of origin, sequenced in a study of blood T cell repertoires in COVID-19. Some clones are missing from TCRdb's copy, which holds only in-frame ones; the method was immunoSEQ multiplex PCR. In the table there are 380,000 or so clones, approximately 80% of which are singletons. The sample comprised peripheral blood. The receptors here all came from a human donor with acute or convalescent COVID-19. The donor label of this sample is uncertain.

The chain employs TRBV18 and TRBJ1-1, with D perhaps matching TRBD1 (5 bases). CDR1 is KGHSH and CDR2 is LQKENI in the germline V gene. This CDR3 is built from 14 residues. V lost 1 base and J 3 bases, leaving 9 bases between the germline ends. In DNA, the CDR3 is TGTGCCAGCTCACCACAGGTAGGGGACACTGAAGCTTTCTTT. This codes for CASSPQVGDTEAFF.

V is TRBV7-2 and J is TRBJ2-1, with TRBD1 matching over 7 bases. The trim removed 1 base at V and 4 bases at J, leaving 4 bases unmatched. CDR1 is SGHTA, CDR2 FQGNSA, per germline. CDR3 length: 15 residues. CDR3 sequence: CASSLGGGSYNEQFF. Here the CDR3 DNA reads TGTGCCAGCAGCTTAGGAGGGGGCTCTTACAATGAGCAGTTCTTC. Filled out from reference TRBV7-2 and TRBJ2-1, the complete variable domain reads GAGVSQSPSNKVTEKGKDVELRCDPISGHTALYWYRQSLGQGLEFLIYFQGNSAPDKSGLPSDRFSAERTGGSVSTLTIQRTQQEDSAVYLCASSLGGGSYNEQFFGPGTRLTVL.

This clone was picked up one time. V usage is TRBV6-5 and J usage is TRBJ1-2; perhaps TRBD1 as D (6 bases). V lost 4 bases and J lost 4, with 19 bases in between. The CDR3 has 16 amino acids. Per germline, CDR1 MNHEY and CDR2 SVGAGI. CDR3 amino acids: CASSSRGTSKSYGYTF. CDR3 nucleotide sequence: TGTGCCAGCAGTTCCAGGGGTACCTCAAAAAGCTATGGCTACACCTTC.

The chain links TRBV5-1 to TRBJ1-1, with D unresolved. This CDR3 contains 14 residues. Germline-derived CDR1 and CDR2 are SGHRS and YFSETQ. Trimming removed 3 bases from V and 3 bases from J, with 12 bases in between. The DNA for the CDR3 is TGCGCCAGCAGCTCATTCAGCCGGGACACTGAAGCTTTCTTT. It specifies CASSSFSRDTEAFF.

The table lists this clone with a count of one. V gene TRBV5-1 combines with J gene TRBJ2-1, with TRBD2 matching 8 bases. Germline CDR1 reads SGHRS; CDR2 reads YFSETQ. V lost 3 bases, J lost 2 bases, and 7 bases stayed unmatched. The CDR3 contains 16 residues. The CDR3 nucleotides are TGCGCCAGCAGCTCGCGGGGCGGGGGGACCTACAATGAGCAGTTCTTC. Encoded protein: CASSSRGGGTYNEQFF.

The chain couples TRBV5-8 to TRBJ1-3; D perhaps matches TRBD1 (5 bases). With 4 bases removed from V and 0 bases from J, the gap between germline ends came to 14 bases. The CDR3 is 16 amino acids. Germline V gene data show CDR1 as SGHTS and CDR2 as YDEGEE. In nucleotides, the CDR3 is TGTGCCAGCAGCGGAGGGGTTCCCCTCTCTGGAAACACCATATATTTT. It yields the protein CASSGGVPLSGNTIYF.

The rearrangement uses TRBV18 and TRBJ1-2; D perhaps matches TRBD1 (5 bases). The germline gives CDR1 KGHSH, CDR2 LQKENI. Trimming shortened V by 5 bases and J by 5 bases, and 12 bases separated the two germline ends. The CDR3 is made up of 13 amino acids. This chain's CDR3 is CASSETEIYGYTF. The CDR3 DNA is TGTGCCAGCTCAGAGACAGAAATATATGGCTACACCTTC.

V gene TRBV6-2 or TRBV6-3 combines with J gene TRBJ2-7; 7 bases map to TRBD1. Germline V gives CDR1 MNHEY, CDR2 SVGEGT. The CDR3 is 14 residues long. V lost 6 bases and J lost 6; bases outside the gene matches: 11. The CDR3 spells CASSSPRTGGEQYF. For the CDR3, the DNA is TGTGCCAGCAGCAGTCCGCGGACAGGAGGCGAGCAGTACTTC.

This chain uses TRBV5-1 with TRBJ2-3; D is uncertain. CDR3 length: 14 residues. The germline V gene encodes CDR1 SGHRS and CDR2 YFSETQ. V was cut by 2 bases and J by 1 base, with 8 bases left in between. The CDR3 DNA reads TGCGCCAGCAGCTTTGCGGCGGGCACAGATACGCAGTATTTT. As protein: CASSFAAGTDTQYF.

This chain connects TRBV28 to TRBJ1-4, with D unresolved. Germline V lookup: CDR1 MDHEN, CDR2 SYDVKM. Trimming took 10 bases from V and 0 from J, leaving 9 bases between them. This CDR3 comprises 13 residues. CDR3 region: CATTVSTNEKLFF. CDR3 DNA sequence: TGTGCCACCACGGTATCAACTAATGAAAAACTGTTTTTT.

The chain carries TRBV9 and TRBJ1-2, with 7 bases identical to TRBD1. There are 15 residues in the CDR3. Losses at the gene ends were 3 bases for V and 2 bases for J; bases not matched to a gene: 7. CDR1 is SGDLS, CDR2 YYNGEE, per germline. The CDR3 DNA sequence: TGTGCCAGCAGCGGCCGACAGGGAAGGAACTATGGCTACACCTTC. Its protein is CASSGRQGRNYGYTF.

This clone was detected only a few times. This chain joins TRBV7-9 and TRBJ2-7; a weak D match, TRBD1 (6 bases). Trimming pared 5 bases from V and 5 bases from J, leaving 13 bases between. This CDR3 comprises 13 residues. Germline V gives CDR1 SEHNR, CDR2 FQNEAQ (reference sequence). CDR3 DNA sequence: TGTGCCAGCAGCCCGACAGGTGGGGACGAGCAGTACTTC. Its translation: CASSPTGGDEQYF.

The CDR3 DNA reads as TGTGCCAGCTCACCGGACAGTCTCGTAGATACGCAGTATTTT. Translated: CASSPDSLVDTQYF. The rearrangement links TRBV18 to TRBJ2-3; possibly TRBD1 for D (6 bases). V was shortened by 3 bases and J by 5 bases, with 12 bases between the two germline ends. Germline assignment: CDR1 KGHSH and CDR2 LQKENI. This CDR3 region has 14 residues.